These 5 T cell receptor beta chains came from one sample sequenced in a study of PD-1 blockade in classical Hodgkin lymphoma. Sequencing was performed with immunoSEQ multiplex PCR; in TCRdb, only in-frame clones are kept and a portion is missing. Of tens of thousands of clones listed, about 75% are singletons. The time point here: cycle 4 day 1 (C4D1), after 5 to 7 weeks of nivolumab. Autologous stem cell transplantation was followed by relapse in every patient, and brentuximab vedotin exposure varied. The sequenced sample was peripheral blood mononuclear cells (PBMCs), obtained before the fourth cycle of nivolumab. Receptor source: a human donor with classical Hodgkin lymphoma.

V usage is TRBV7-2 and J usage is TRBJ2-1; 10 bases are a match to TRBD2. The CDR3 consists of 19 residues. In germline, CDR1 is SGHTA, CDR2 FQGNSA. Unmatched junction bases numbered 16, after V lost 5 bases and J lost 3 bases. The CDR3 is CASSPGTVLAGFLYNEQFF. CDR3 coding DNA: TGTGCCAGCAGCCCCGGGACAGTACTAGCGGGATTCCTCTACAATGAGCAGTTCTTC.

The chain employs TRBV29-1 and TRBJ2-1; a possible D gene is TRBD2 (6 bases). Germline-derived CDR1 and CDR2 are SQVTM and ANQGSEA. The CDR3 extends over 15 amino acids. Trimming pared 0 bases from V and 0 bases from J, leaving 9 bases between. CDR3 in DNA: TGCAGCGTTGAAGAGGGACTTCACTCCTACAATGAGCAGTTCTTC. Translating it yields CSVEEGLHSYNEQFF.

V and J are TRBV25-1 and TRBJ2-3; no clear D gene. Trimming took off 3 bases at V and 2 bases at J, with 3 bases between the two ends. CDR1 MGHDK and CDR2 SYGVNS come from the germline V gene. This CDR3 is built from 12 residues. CDR3 region: CASSENTDTQYF. DNA for the CDR3: TGTGCCAGCAGTGAGAACACAGATACGCAGTATTTT.

The V and J genes are TRBV5-1 and TRBJ2-3; D might be TRBD1 (6 bases). Trimming cost V 4 bases and J 3 bases, with 12 bases left between them. The CDR3 is 14 residues long. Germline CDR1 SGHRS, CDR2 YFSETQ. In DNA, the CDR3 is TGCGCCAGCAGCATAGACACAGGGACAGATACGCAGTATTTT. This translates into CASSIDTGTDTQYF.

A few counts support this clone. This chain links TRBV15 with TRBJ2-7; D is ambiguous. Germline CDR1 LNHNV, CDR2 YYDKDF (reference sequence). Trimming stripped 3 bases from V and 0 bases from J, with 9 bases between. The CDR3 is 14 amino acids. The CDR3: CATSRAQSSYEQYF. The CDR3 bases are TGTGCCACCAGCAGGGCCCAAAGCTCCTACGAGCAGTACTTC.